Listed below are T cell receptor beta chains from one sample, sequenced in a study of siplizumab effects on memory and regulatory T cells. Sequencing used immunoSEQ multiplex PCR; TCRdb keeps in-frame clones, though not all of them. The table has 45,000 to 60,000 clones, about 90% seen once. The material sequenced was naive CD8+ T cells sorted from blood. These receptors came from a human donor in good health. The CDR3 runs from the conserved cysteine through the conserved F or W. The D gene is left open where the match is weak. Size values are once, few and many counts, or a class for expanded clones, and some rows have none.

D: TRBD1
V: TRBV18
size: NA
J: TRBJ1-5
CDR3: CASSSRDRLSNQPQHF
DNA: TGTGCCAGCTCATCGCGGGACAGACTTAGCAATCAGCCCCAGCATTTT

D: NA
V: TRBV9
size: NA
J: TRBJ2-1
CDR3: CASSPPPGAHNEQFF
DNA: TGTGCCAGCAGCCCCCCCCCGGGCGCCCACAATGAGCAGTTCTTC

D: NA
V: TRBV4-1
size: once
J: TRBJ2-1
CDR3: CASSLPAGSSYNEQFF
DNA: TGCGCCAGCAGCCTTCCAGCCGGAAGCTCCTACAATGAGCAGTTCTTC

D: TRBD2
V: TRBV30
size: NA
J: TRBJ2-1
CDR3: CAWSVGLAGFYNEQFF
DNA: TGTGCCTGGAGTGTCGGACTAGCGGGATTCTACAATGAGCAGTTCTTC

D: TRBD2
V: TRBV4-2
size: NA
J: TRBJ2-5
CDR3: CASSQGREGPETQYF
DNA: TGTGCCAGCAGCCAAGGGCGGGAGGGCCCAGAGACCCAGTACTTC

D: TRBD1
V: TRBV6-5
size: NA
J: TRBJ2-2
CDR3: CASSYPLQGGTGELFF
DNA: TGTGCCAGCAGTTACCCACTACAGGGGGGCACCGGGGAGCTGTTTTTT

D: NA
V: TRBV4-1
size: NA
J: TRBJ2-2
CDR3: CASSQGGGLTGELFF
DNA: TGCGCCAGCAGCCAAGGAGGGGGTTTGACCGGGGAGCTGTTTTTT

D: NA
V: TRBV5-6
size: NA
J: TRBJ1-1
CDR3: CASSLGHNAFF
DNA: TGTGCCAGCAGCTTGGGGCATAACGCTTTCTTT

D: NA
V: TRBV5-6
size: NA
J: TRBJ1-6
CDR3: CASSLIQDNSPLHF
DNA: TGTGCCAGCAGCTTAATTCAAGATAATTCACCCCTCCACTTT

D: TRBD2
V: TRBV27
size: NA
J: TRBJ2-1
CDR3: CASSPGTSGITYNEQFF
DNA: TGTGCCAGCAGTCCTGGGACTAGCGGGATCACCTACAATGAGCAGTTCTTC

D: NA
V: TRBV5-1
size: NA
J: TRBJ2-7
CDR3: CASSSPTWPYEQYF
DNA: TGCGCCAGCAGCTCTCCCACCTGGCCCTACGAGCAGTACTTC